A single sample gave rise to the 23 T cell receptor beta chains below, sequenced in a study of blood T cell repertoires in COVID-19. Clones were read by immunoSEQ multiplex PCR, and TCRdb kept only the in-frame ones, dropping some. The sample lists roughly 260,000 clones, 86% occurring once. The sequenced sample was peripheral blood. The receptors come from a man in his forties who had recovered from COVID-19.

V usage is TRBV7-2 and J usage is TRBJ1-5; D is perhaps TRBD1 (5 bases). This CDR3 is built from 15 residues. CDR1 and CDR2 (germline): SGHTA, FQGNSA. Trimming removed 1 base from V and 4 bases from J, with 11 bases in between. The CDR3 sequence: CASSLGGGNNQPQHF. The CDR3 nucleotides are TGTGCCAGCAGCTTAGGGGGGGGAAATAATCAGCCCCAGCATTTT.

J is TRBJ2-2 and V is TRBV18; 13 bases align to TRBD2. Germline V gives CDR1 KGHSH, CDR2 LQKENI. This CDR3 contains 17 residues. J gave up 3 bases and V 3 bases, and 4 bases lay outside the gene matches. CDR3 loop: CASSPWTSGRYTGELFF. The CDR3 region has the DNA TGTGCCAGCTCACCGTGGACTAGCGGGAGATACACCGGGGAGCTGTTTTTT.

V usage is TRBV3-1 (or the pseudogene TRBV3-2) and J usage is TRBJ1-3, with 8 nucleotides matching TRBD1. The CDR3 covers 14 residues. Germline loops: CDR1 LGHDT, CDR2 YNNKEL (reference sequence). J gave up 7 bases and V 1 base, and 3 bases lay outside the gene matches. CDR3 residues: CASSQVTGVNTIYF. As DNA, the CDR3 is TGTGCCAGCAGCCAAGTGACAGGGGTCAACACCATATATTTT.

The V and J genes are TRBV5-1 and TRBJ2-3, with TRBD2 identical over 12 bases. V shed 7 bases, J shed 7 bases, and the junction held 7 bases outside the gene matches. The V gene's germline CDR1 is SGHRS and CDR2 YFSETQ. The CDR3 loop spans 14 amino acids. CDR3 residues: CASQSSGGGNTQYF. The CDR3 coding sequence is TGCGCCAGCCAGTCTAGCGGGGGGGGCAATACGCAGTATTTT.

This sequence joins TRBV5-1 and TRBJ1-1; D gene unclear. Germline CDR1 is SGHRS and CDR2 is YFSETQ. The CDR3 contains 15 residues. Trimming shortened V by 0 bases and J by 2 bases, and 11 bases separated the two germline ends. DNA for the CDR3: TGCGCCAGCAGCTTGGGCAGTATCCTTAACACTGAAGCTTTCTTT. Protein: CASSLGSILNTEAFF.

V and J are TRBV27 and TRBJ2-7; 9 bases are a match to TRBD1. Germline V lookup: CDR1 MNHEY, CDR2 SMNVEV (reference sequence). The CDR3 loop spans 14 amino acids. Trimming took 5 bases from V and 7 from J; bases not matched to a gene: 9. The CDR3 loop is CASSTQQGAGEQYF. The CDR3 coding sequence is TGTGCCAGCAGTACCCAACAGGGGGCGGGGGAGCAGTACTTC.

The rearrangement joins TRBV11-2 to TRBJ2-3, with 7 positions matching TRBD2. CDR3 size: 13 residues. Trimming took 5 bases from V and 4 from J; bases not matched to a gene: 3. CDR1 and CDR2 (germline): SGHAT, FQNNGV. This CDR3 is CASSRSGPDTQYF. CDR3 coding DNA: TGTGCCAGCAGCCGTAGCGGGCCAGATACGCAGTATTTT.

This chain links TRBV2 with TRBJ1-1; tentative D call: TRBD1 (5 bases). Trimming took off 7 bases at V and 0 bases at J, with 21 bases between the two ends. CDR1 SNHLY and CDR2 FYNNEI come from the germline V gene. The CDR3 spans 17 residues. DNA of the CDR3: TGTGCCAGCACCTTCGCTCCCAAGGGACTGCTGAACACTGAAGCTTTCTTT. Protein product: CASTFAPKGLLNTEAFF. Together with reference TRBV2 and TRBJ1-1, the CDR3 gives the full variable domain: EPEVTQTPSHQVTQMGQEVILRCVPISNHLYFYWYRQILGQKVEFLVSFYNNEISEKSEIFDDQFSVERPDGSNFTLKIRSTKLEDSAMYFCASTFAPKGLLNTEAFFGQGTRLTVV.

In this sample, this clone turned up a few times. This chain uses TRBV25-1 with TRBJ2-5; 9 bases agree with TRBD1. V shed 6 bases and J 5 bases; nucleotides not matched to a gene: 10. The V gene's germline CDR1 is MGHDK and CDR2 SYGVNS. This CDR3 is built from 15 residues. This CDR3 reads CASSVTGGVSETQYF. In nucleotides, the CDR3 is TGTGCCAGCAGCGTAACAGGGGGCGTCTCTGAGACCCAGTACTTC.

This clone was recorded once. The CDR3 bases are TGTGCCTGGCAAAAGGACAGCAACACTGAAGCTTTCTTT. Protein sequence: CAWQKDSNTEAFF. This chain connects TRBV30 to TRBJ1-1, with D perhaps TRBD1 (6 bases). Trimming pared 5 bases from V and 2 bases from J, leaving 12 bases between. CDR1 and CDR2 from the germline V gene are GTSNPN and SVGIG (reference sequence). The CDR3 contains 13 residues.

V gene TRBV27 combines with J gene TRBJ2-3; no firm D call. Trimming shortened V by 5 bases and J by 4 bases, and 7 bases separated the two germline ends. This CDR3 comprises 12 residues. Germline CDR1 and CDR2: MNHEY and SMNVEV (reference sequence). The CDR3 reads CASSPGPDTQYF. The CDR3 DNA reads TGTGCCAGCAGTCCAGGCCCAGATACGCAGTATTTT.

J is TRBJ2-1 and V is TRBV5-1; no reliable D call. Germline assignment: CDR1 SGHRS and CDR2 YFSETQ. Trimming left V 8 bases short and J 5 bases short, with 14 bases between. The CDR3 length is 13 residues. CDR3 sequence reads: CASNPLVNNEQFF. In nucleotides, the CDR3 is TGCGCCAGTAATCCGCTAGTTAACAATGAGCAGTTCTTC.

The rearrangement links TRBV18 to TRBJ2-2, with 7 nucleotides matching TRBD1. The CDR3 loop spans 16 amino acids. The ends lost 3 bases at V and 2 bases at J; junction bases unmatched: 6. The germline gives CDR1 KGHSH, CDR2 LQKENI. CDR3 loop: CASSPQTGTNTGELFF. CDR3 in DNA: TGTGCCAGCTCACCCCAGACAGGGACCAACACCGGGGAGCTGTTTTTT. Using reference TRBV18 and TRBJ2-2 for the parts outside the CDR3, the full variable domain is NAGVMQNPRHLVRRRGQEARLRCSPMKGHSHVYWYRQLPEEGLKFMVYLQKENIIDESGMPKERFSAEFPKEGPSILRIQQVVRGDSAAYFCASSPQTGTNTGELFFGEGSRLTVL.

The rearrangement joins TRBV5-6 to TRBJ1-4, with D possibly being TRBD1 (6 bases). This CDR3 spans 13 amino acids. The germline gives CDR1 SGHDT, CDR2 YYEEEE. Trimming left V 7 bases short and J 7 bases short, with 14 bases between. For the CDR3, the DNA is TGTGCCAGCTCCAGGGGCGGAGGTGAAAAACTGTTTTTT. Translating gives CASSRGGGEKLFF.

J is TRBJ2-5 and V is TRBV19; 7 bases match TRBD1. In germline, CDR1 is LNHDA, CDR2 SQIVND (reference sequence). CDR3 length: 15 amino acids. Trimming removed 2 bases from V and 5 bases from J; junction bases left unmatched: 8. CDR3: CASSILGGADETQYF. CDR3 in DNA: TGTGCCAGTAGTATATTAGGGGGCGCAGATGAGACCCAGTACTTC.

The chain couples TRBV19 to TRBJ2-2, with 8 bases aligning to TRBD2. Germline lookup yields CDR1 LNHDA and CDR2 SQIVND (reference sequence). The CDR3 loop spans 18 amino acids. V gave up 3 bases and J gave up 5 bases; unmatched junction bases: 14. The CDR3 spells CASSISRAGGRKTGELFF. As DNA, the CDR3 is TGTGCCAGTAGTATCTCTCGGGCGGGAGGTAGAAAAACCGGGGAGCTGTTTTTT.

The sample holds one count of this clone. The V and J genes are TRBV5-1 and TRBJ2-5; tentatively, D is TRBD1 (5 bases). Trimming took off 4 bases at V and 2 bases at J, with 9 bases between the two ends. CDR1 SGHRS and CDR2 YFSETQ come from the germline V gene. The CDR3 totals 13 residues. The CDR3 DNA reads TGCGCCAGCAGCAACCAGGGACAAGAGACCCAGTACTTC. As protein: CASSNQGQETQYF.

V and J are TRBV5-8 and TRBJ2-1; 7 nucleotides align to TRBD1. V trimming: 4 bases; J trimming: 6 bases; junction bases outside the gene matches: 4. CDR1 and CDR2 from the germline V gene are SGHTS and YDEGEE. The CDR3 consists of 13 residues. The CDR3 is CASSPWDSNEQFF. The CDR3 nucleotides read TGTGCCAGCAGCCCCTGGGACAGCAATGAGCAGTTCTTC.

The V call is TRBV3-1 (or the pseudogene TRBV3-2), the J call TRBJ1-2; TRBD1 agrees at 10 bases. The CDR3 runs to 18 residues. From germline, CDR1 is LGHDT and CDR2 YNNKEL (reference sequence). V shed 4 bases, J shed 3 bases, and the junction held 14 bases outside the gene matches. The CDR3 reads CASSRLGDRGVVDYGYTF. Written as DNA, the CDR3 is TGTGCCAGCAGCCGGTTAGGGGACAGGGGAGTGGTCGACTATGGCTACACCTTC.

This rearrangement joins TRBV6-2 or TRBV6-3 to TRBJ2-7, with TRBD2 identical over 7 bases. Trimming removed 0 bases from V and 5 bases from J; junction bases left unmatched: 4. The CDR3 sequence is 14 residues long. Germline loops: CDR1 MNHEY, CDR2 SVGEGT. The CDR3 here is CASSYSAGIHEQYF. Here the CDR3 DNA reads TGTGCCAGCAGTTACTCAGCGGGAATCCACGAGCAGTACTTC.

The CDR3: CASSLWASRTGLYEQYF. CDR3 nucleotides: TGTGCCAGCAGTTTATGGGCTAGCCGGACAGGCCTCTACGAGCAGTACTTC. The gene calls are TRBV27 and TRBJ2-7; 7 nucleotides agree with TRBD1. With V trimmed by 1 base and J by 3 bases, 12 bases remained unmatched. Germline lookup yields CDR1 MNHEY and CDR2 SMNVEV (reference sequence). There are 17 residues in the CDR3.

The V call is TRBV18, the J call TRBJ1-1; TRBD1 might be the D (6 bases). This CDR3 is 15 amino acids long. Germline V gene lookup returns CDR1 KGHSH and CDR2 LQKENI. V lost 3 bases and J 0 bases, leaving 11 bases between the germline ends. The CDR3 region has the DNA TGTGCCAGCTCACCCCAAAGGGGGATGAACACTGAAGCTTTCTTT. It specifies CASSPQRGMNTEAFF.

This sequence joins TRBV25-1 and TRBJ1-1; 8 bases fit TRBD1. CDR3 size: 15 residues. The germline V gene has CDR1 MGHDK and CDR2 SYGVNS. Losses at the gene ends were 3 bases for V and 6 bases for J; bases not matched to a gene: 9. The DNA for the CDR3 is TGTGCCAGCAGTGATTACAGGGGGATAGGGTCTGAAGCTTTCTTT. It translates to CASSDYRGIGSEAFF.